The 2 T cell receptor beta chains given below trace back to one sample, sequenced in a study of T-cell reconstitution after alpha-beta-depleted transplantation in children. This sample's TCRbeta library carried unique molecular identifier barcodes. TCRdb re-called the PCR reads with MiXCR, one entry per CDR3 protein. The sample includes about 110,000 distinct CDR3 sequences, approximately 6.4% of them seen just once. This specimen consisted of PBMCs, mostly from graft donor cells, obtained 360 days after TCRalphabeta/CD19-depleted stem cell transplant. The receptor source for this set is a male patient aged 2-10 years who had a stem cell transplant for acute lymphoblastic leukemia, so the T cells may come from the graft donor.

In its sample, this clonotype was seen a few times. J is TRBJ1-4 and V is TRBV9; 8 nucleotides line up with TRBD1. V was clipped by 4 bases and J by 7 bases; unmatched bases: 9. This CDR3 has 15 amino acids. Germline values: CDR1 SGDLS, CDR2 YYNGEE. Here the CDR3 reads CASSPRQGRSEKLFF. The CDR3 DNA reads as TGTGCCAGCAGCCCGCGACAGGGGAGAAGTGAAAAACTGTTTTTT.

This clonotype was seen ten or more times. The rearrangement uses TRBV7-9 and TRBJ2-7; D gene uncertain. The CDR3 loop spans 14 amino acids. Trimming shortened V by 3 bases and J by 2 bases, and 11 bases separated the two germline ends. Germline lookup yields CDR1 SEHNR and CDR2 FQNEAQ (reference sequence). The CDR3 loop is CASSFLDGAYEQYF. The CDR3 region has the DNA TGTGCCAGCAGCTTTCTGGACGGAGCCTACGAGCAGTACTTC.